These 30 T cell receptor beta chains were all obtained from the same sample, sequenced in a study of cytomegalovirus exposure and HLA in healthy donors. The repertoire was sequenced with immunoSEQ multiplex PCR; TCRdb's copy has only in-frame clones and lacks some. The table records over 100,000 clones, roughly 89% of them present only once. The sample taken for sequencing was PBMCs. These receptor sequences come from a woman between 18 and 29 years old in good health and CMV-seronegative.

The chain couples TRBV10-3 to TRBJ2-1; perhaps TRBD2 as D (6 bases). The CDR3 extends over 15 amino acids. Trimming took off 10 bases at V and 2 bases at J, with 18 bases between the two ends. Germline loops: CDR1 ENHRY, CDR2 SYGVKD. The DNA for the CDR3 is TGTGCCACGCGGGATTGGGGGAGCACCTACAATGAGCAGTTCTTC. Its protein is CATRDWGSTYNEQFF.

The chain recombines TRBV6-6 with TRBJ2-3, with 7 bases lining up with TRBD1. This CDR3 is built from 12 residues. The V segment lost 7 bases and the J segment 5 bases; nucleotides outside the gene matches: 3. Germline CDR1 reads MNHNY; CDR2 reads SVGAGI (reference sequence). CDR3 nucleotide sequence: TGTGCCAGCACCTCAGGGGGAGATACGCAGTATTTT. Translated, it gives CASTSGGDTQYF.

This chain links TRBV2 with TRBJ2-7; D ambiguous. V dropped 8 bases and J dropped 0 bases, with 5 bases sitting between them. The germline gives CDR1 SNHLY, CDR2 FYNNEI. This CDR3 region has 11 residues. The CDR3 DNA follows: TGTGCCAGCCTACTCTCCTACGAGCAGTACTTC. Translation: CASLLSYEQYF. Full variable domain (remainder filled in from reference TRBV2 and TRBJ2-7): EPEVTQTPSHQVTQMGQEVILRCVPISNHLYFYWYRQILGQKVEFLVSFYNNEISEKSEIFDDQFSVERPDGSNFTLKIRSTKLEDSAMYFCASLLSYEQYFGPGTRLTVT.

J is TRBJ1-5 and V is TRBV5-3, with D hard to call. TRBV5-3 is identified as an open reading frame with a role that is uncertain. Trimming left V 0 bases short and J 3 bases short, with 19 bases between. The CDR3 is 18 residues long. The chain's CDR3 is CARSLGLLAVCHNQPQHF. The CDR3 DNA reads TGTGCCAGAAGCTTGGGACTTTTGGCGGTCTGTCACAATCAGCCCCAGCATTTT.

This sequence joins TRBV20-1 and TRBJ1-2; D possibly corresponds to TRBD1 (5 bases). Germline CDR1 is DFQATT and CDR2 is SNEGSKA (reference sequence). This CDR3 is built from 11 residues. V gave up 5 bases and J gave up 8 bases, with 12 bases separating them. The CDR3: CSAARGDGYTF. CDR3 sequence (DNA): TGCAGTGCTGCCCGCGGGGACGGCTACACCTTC.

The chain links TRBV7-9 to TRBJ2-3; 8 bases are shared with TRBD1. The germline V gene has CDR1 SEHNR and CDR2 FQNEAQ (reference sequence). V was pared by 2 bases and J by 5 bases, with 6 bases of the junction left unmatched. The CDR3 sequence is 15 residues long. The CDR3 coding sequence is TGTGCCAGCAGCTTACGGCAGGGGGCGAAAGATACGCAGTATTTT. Encoded protein: CASSLRQGAKDTQYF.

The gene calls are TRBV7-3 and TRBJ2-3, with 10 bases identical to TRBD2. This CDR3 has 14 residues. Germline CDR1 is SGHTA and CDR2 is FQGTGA. J was trimmed by 4 bases and V by 5 bases; bases with no gene match: 3. CDR3 protein: CASSKRGGADTQYF. The CDR3, as DNA: TGTGCCAGCAGCAAGCGGGGGGGCGCAGATACGCAGTATTTT. Full variable domain (missing parts from reference TRBV7-3 and TRBJ2-3): GAGVSQTPSNKVTEKGKYVELRCDPISGHTALYWYRQSLGQGPEFLIYFQGTGAADDSGLPNDRFFAVRPEGSVSTLKIQRTERGDSAVYLCASSKRGGADTQYFGPGTRLTVL.

The chain is built from TRBV5-1 and TRBJ2-3, with D possibly being TRBD1 (6 bases). Trimming cost V 5 bases and J 0 bases, with 10 bases left between them. Germline-derived CDR1 and CDR2 are SGHRS and YFSETQ. The CDR3 totals 14 residues. The CDR3 protein is CASRMGHSTDTQYF. Here the CDR3 DNA reads TGCGCCAGCAGAATGGGACATAGCACAGATACGCAGTATTTT.

The chain is built from TRBV7-9 and TRBJ1-2, with D tentatively TRBD1 (5 bases). V was clipped by 7 bases and J by 1 base, with 19 bases between them. The CDR3 is made up of 16 amino acids. Looked up from germline, CDR1 is SEHNR and CDR2 is FQNEAQ (reference sequence). CDR3 residues: CASTGTFEGSNYGYTF. CDR3 sequence (DNA): TGTGCCAGCACGGGGACTTTCGAGGGGAGTAACTATGGCTACACCTTC.

This chain joins TRBV4-1 and TRBJ2-4; 8 bases match TRBD2. The CDR3 length is 17 residues. From germline, CDR1 is MGHRA and CDR2 YSYEKL. V lost 4 bases and J lost 3; bases outside the gene matches: 11. The CDR3 region has the DNA TGCGCCAGCAGCCCCCTAAGGACTAGCCTAATCAAAAACATTCAGTACTTC. Its translation is CASSPLRTSLIKNIQYF.

This chain uses TRBV15 with TRBJ2-5; D possibly corresponds to TRBD2 (6 bases). The V gene's germline CDR1 is LNHNV and CDR2 YYDKDF (reference sequence). Trimming pared 5 bases from V and 7 bases from J, leaving 23 bases between. CDR3 size: 16 residues. The CDR3 coding sequence is TGTGCCACCAGCCCCCAACATGTACGGGGGACTGGGACCCAGTACTTC. Translated, it gives CATSPQHVRGTGTQYF.

V gene TRBV5-1 combines with J gene TRBJ2-7; 9 bases line up with TRBD1. Germline V lookup: CDR1 SGHRS, CDR2 YFSETQ. This CDR3 is 15 amino acids long. After removal of 4 bases from V and 2 bases from J, the junction contained 7 bases not matched to a gene. CDR3 DNA: TGCGCCAGCAGCGGAAGCCGGGACAGGGCCTACGAGCAGTACTTC. This translates into CASSGSRDRAYEQYF.

This clone was found once. This chain joins TRBV6-5 and TRBJ1-2, with a possible D match to TRBD1 (5 bases). The V end was cut by 5 bases, the J end by 4 bases, with 14 bases between. Looked up from germline, CDR1 is MNHEY and CDR2 is SVGAGI. This CDR3 has 14 amino acids. CDR3 in amino acids: CASSKIRVGYGYTF. In DNA form, the CDR3 reads TGTGCCAGCAGTAAAATCAGGGTTGGCTATGGCTACACCTTC.

This clone was recorded only once. The gene calls are TRBV4-1 and TRBJ2-5; 7 nucleotides match TRBD2. From germline, CDR1 is MGHRA and CDR2 YSYEKL. The CDR3 is made up of 17 amino acids. V dropped 2 bases and J dropped 2; count of bases not matched to a gene: 11. The CDR3, as DNA: TGCGCCAGCAGCCAATCCTTAGAGCGGGGTCTTCAAGAGACCCAGTACTTC. Amino acid sequence: CASSQSLERGLQETQYF.

This clone was observed once. The gene calls are TRBV5-1 and TRBJ2-1, with D tentatively TRBD1 (5 bases). The germline V gene encodes CDR1 SGHRS and CDR2 YFSETQ. Trimming shortened V by 4 bases and J by 4 bases, and 21 bases separated the two germline ends. This CDR3 spans 17 amino acids. CDR3 residues: CASSLVPDPGWYNEQFF. In DNA, the CDR3 is TGCGCCAGCAGCCTAGTGCCCGATCCAGGGTGGTACAATGAGCAGTTCTTC.

Note on this clone: The same CDR3 can be traced to other DNA sequences in this sample. For the CDR3, the DNA is TGTGCCAGCAGCGGGGAGGGCGACGAGCAGTACTTC. Amino acids: CASSGEGDEQYF. This chain links TRBV2 with TRBJ2-7, with 7 bases aligning to TRBD2. The V segment lost 6 bases and the J segment 5 bases; nucleotides outside the gene matches: 4. Germline CDR1 is SNHLY and CDR2 is FYNNEI. The CDR3 has 12 amino acids.

This sequence joins TRBV7-7 and TRBJ2-5, with 10 bases that match TRBD1. The length of the CDR3 is 20 residues. Looked up from germline, CDR1 is SSHAT and CDR2 is FNYEAQ (reference sequence). V gave up 4 bases and J gave up 2 bases; unmatched junction bases: 19. CDR3 nucleotide sequence: TGTGCCAGCAGCTCCCCCCGAGGGACAGGGGAGGGAGGGAGTCAAGAGACCCAGTACTTC. Translation gives CASSSPRGTGEGGSQETQYF.

The gene calls are TRBV2 and TRBJ1-2, with 10 bases matching TRBD1. Germline V gene data show CDR1 as SNHLY and CDR2 as FYNNEI. Trimming at V came to 9 bases and at J to 3 bases, leaving 7 bases not matched to a gene. This CDR3 is 14 amino acids long. This CDR3 is CARRQGARYYGYTF. The CDR3 DNA reads as TGTGCCAGAAGACAGGGGGCGCGTTACTATGGCTACACCTTC.

V gene TRBV2 combines with J gene TRBJ2-1; 10 bases are shared with TRBD1. The CDR3 sequence is 16 residues long. V lost 8 bases and J lost 3; bases outside the gene matches: 10. Germline-derived CDR1 and CDR2 are SNHLY and FYNNEI. The CDR3 is CASVDPGQGLYNEQFF. In DNA form, the CDR3 reads TGTGCCAGCGTGGATCCGGGACAGGGGCTCTACAATGAGCAGTTCTTC.

The chain joins TRBV2 to TRBJ1-2, with D hard to call. Per the germline V gene, CDR1 is SNHLY and CDR2 is FYNNEI. V was clipped by 2 bases and J by 4 bases, with 14 bases between them. The CDR3 spans 15 residues. The CDR3 nucleotides read TGTGCCAGCAGTGAAAGCGGAGGCTACGCCTATGGCTACACCTTC. Protein product: CASSESGGYAYGYTF.

The DNA of the CDR3 is TGTGCCTCCAAGGAGTATAGCAATCAGCCCCAGCATTTT. Residues: CASKEYSNQPQHF. The chain employs TRBV2 and TRBJ1-5; D ambiguous. With 11 bases removed from V and 0 bases from J, the gap between germline ends came to 11 bases. Germline assignment: CDR1 SNHLY and CDR2 FYNNEI. This CDR3 region has 13 residues.

The chain combines TRBV5-1 with TRBJ2-7; a possible D gene is TRBD2 (6 bases). The germline V gene has CDR1 SGHRS and CDR2 YFSETQ. CDR3 length equals 15 residues. The germline V and J ends were trimmed by 0 bases and 0 bases, with 10 bases remaining between them. The CDR3 DNA reads as TGCGCCAGCAGCTTGGGAGGGAGGATCTCCTACGAGCAGTACTTC. Protein product: CASSLGGRISYEQYF.

The V gene is TRBV4-1, the J gene TRBJ2-2; 7 nucleotides line up with TRBD2. The germline V gene has CDR1 MGHRA and CDR2 YSYEKL. V trimming: 1 base; J trimming: 3 bases; junction bases outside the gene matches: 11. The CDR3 totals 18 residues. CDR3 nucleotide sequence: TGCGCCAGCAGCCAAGCAGGATCTCCGGGACTATACACCGGGGAGCTGTTTTTT. Amino acids: CASSQAGSPGLYTGELFF.

The V and J genes are TRBV4-1 and TRBJ2-3, with D tentatively TRBD1 (6 bases). Trimming pared 2 bases from V and 2 bases from J, leaving 11 bases between. From germline, CDR1 is MGHRA and CDR2 YSYEKL. This CDR3 is built from 15 residues. CDR3 loop: CASSQTDSHTDTQYF. The CDR3 nucleotides are TGCGCCAGCAGCCAAACGGACAGCCACACAGATACGCAGTATTTT.

DNA of the CDR3: TGTGCCAGCAGCTTAAGCTCCCCCTCTGGAAACACCATATATTTT. This sequence encodes CASSLSSPSGNTIYF. The rearrangement uses TRBV7-9 and TRBJ1-3; the D is unclear. Trimming pared 2 bases from V and 0 bases from J, leaving 8 bases between. The CDR3 runs to 15 residues. The germline V gene has CDR1 SEHNR and CDR2 FQNEAQ (reference sequence).

This clone has only one observation. This chain uses TRBV12-5 with TRBJ2-3; D may be TRBD1 (5 bases). CDR3 length: 13 amino acids. V was clipped by 6 bases and J by 4 bases, with 11 bases between them. CDR1 is LGHNT and CDR2 is FRNRAP in the germline V gene. The CDR3 coding sequence is TGTGCTAGTGGAAAGGGGCGGCCAGATACGCAGTATTTT. Protein: CASGKGRPDTQYF.

CDR3: CASSRGTSGGADTQYF. As DNA, the CDR3 is TGTGCCAGCAGCCGCGGGACTAGCGGGGGTGCGGATACGCAGTATTTT. The J gene is TRBJ2-3, the V gene TRBV7-9; the match to TRBD2 covers 14 bases. The germline V gene has CDR1 SEHNR and CDR2 FQNEAQ (reference sequence). Trimming took 5 bases from V and 6 from J; bases not matched to a gene: 7. The CDR3 runs to 16 residues. Filled out from reference TRBV7-9 and TRBJ2-3, the complete variable domain reads DTGVSQNPRHKITKRGQNVTFRCDPISEHNRLYWYRQTLGQGPEFLTYFQNEAQLEKSRLLSDRFSAERPKGSFSTLEIQRTEQGDSAMYLCASSRGTSGGADTQYFGPGTRLTVL.

V usage is TRBV7-9 and J usage is TRBJ1-6; no clear D. V was clipped by 2 bases and J by 11 bases, with 13 bases between them. CDR1 and CDR2 from the germline V gene are SEHNR and FQNEAQ (reference sequence). The CDR3 consists of 14 residues. The CDR3 reads CASSLLEKLPPLHF. DNA for the CDR3: TGTGCCAGCAGCTTACTGGAGAAACTTCCACCCCTCCACTTT.

The chain uses TRBV27 and TRBJ2-7; 10 bases align to TRBD1. The germline V gene has CDR1 MNHEY and CDR2 SMNVEV (reference sequence). Trimming at V came to 6 bases and at J to 3 bases, leaving 5 bases not matched to a gene. The length of the CDR3 is 14 residues. The CDR3 sequence is CASSIGTGDYEQYF. CDR3 coding DNA: TGTGCCAGCAGCATCGGGACAGGGGACTACGAGCAGTACTTC.

V is TRBV9 and J is TRBJ1-6, with a weak D call TRBD1 (5 bases). Trimming stripped 0 bases from V and 2 bases from J, with 9 bases between. Germline CDR1 reads SGDLS; CDR2 reads YYNGEE. This CDR3 comprises 16 residues. CDR3 residues: CASSVGQGTYNSPLHF. DNA of the CDR3: TGTGCCAGCAGCGTAGGGCAGGGCACCTATAATTCACCCCTCCACTTT.